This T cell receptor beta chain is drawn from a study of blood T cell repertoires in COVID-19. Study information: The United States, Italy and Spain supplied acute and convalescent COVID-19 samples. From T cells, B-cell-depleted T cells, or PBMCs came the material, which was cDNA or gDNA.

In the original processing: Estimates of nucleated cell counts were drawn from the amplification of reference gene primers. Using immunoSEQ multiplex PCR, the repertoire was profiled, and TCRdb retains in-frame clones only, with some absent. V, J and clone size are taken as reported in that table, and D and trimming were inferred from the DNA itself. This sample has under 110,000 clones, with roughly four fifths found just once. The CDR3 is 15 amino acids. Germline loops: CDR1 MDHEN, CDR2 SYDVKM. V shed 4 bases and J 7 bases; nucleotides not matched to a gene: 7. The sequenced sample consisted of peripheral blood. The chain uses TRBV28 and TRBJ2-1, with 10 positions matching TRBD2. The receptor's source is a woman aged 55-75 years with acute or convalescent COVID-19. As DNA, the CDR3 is TGTGCCAGCAGTTACCCTAGCGGGAGTCGGAATGAGCAGTTCTTC. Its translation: CASSYPSGSRNEQFF.